A single sample gave rise to the 22 T cell receptor beta chains below, sequenced in a study of blood T cell repertoires in COVID-19. Repertoires were generated with immunoSEQ multiplex PCR, while TCRdb's copy carries only in-frame clones and drops some. The data show a few hundred thousand clones, 81% seen once. What was sequenced was peripheral blood. The receptors come from a human donor with acute or convalescent COVID-19. The donor label of this sample is uncertain.

This clone was detected only once. This rearrangement joins TRBV5-1 to TRBJ1-1; possible D gene TRBD1, 5 bases. Germline V gives CDR1 SGHRS, CDR2 YFSETQ. The CDR3 contains 14 residues. The ends were cut back, 1 base at V and 0 bases at J, with 7 bases in the middle. The chain's CDR3 is CASSLWGVNTEAFF. For the CDR3, the DNA is TGCGCCAGCAGCTTGTGGGGGGTGAACACTGAAGCTTTCTTT.

The chain recombines TRBV7-9 with TRBJ2-2; a possible D gene is TRBD1 (5 bases). V was pared by 2 bases and J by 4 bases, with 11 bases between. The CDR3 consists of 15 residues. Germline V gene data show CDR1 as SEHNR and CDR2 as FQNEAQ (reference sequence). CDR3 residues: CASSLLDTSTGELFF. In DNA form, the CDR3 reads TGTGCCAGCAGCTTATTGGACACTTCCACCGGGGAGCTGTTTTTT. The entire variable domain, with the rest obtained from reference TRBV7-9 and TRBJ2-2, is as follows: DTGVSQNPRHKITKRGQNVTFRCDPISEHNRLYWYRQTLGQGPEFLTYFQNEAQLEKSRLLSDRFSAERPKGSFSTLEIQRTEQGDSAMYLCASSLLDTSTGELFFGEGSRLTVL.

CDR3 in DNA: TGTGCCTGGAGTTTGGGGGGGGGCTGGAATGAGCAGTTCTTC. As protein: CAWSLGGGWNEQFF. The genes are TRBV30 and TRBJ2-1; the D gene is possibly TRBD2 (7 bases). The CDR3 runs 14 residues. Trimming shortened V by 2 bases and J by 7 bases, and 15 bases separated the two germline ends. Germline V gives CDR1 GTSNPN, CDR2 SVGIG (reference sequence).

This chain uses TRBV6-1 with TRBJ1-5; possibly TRBD1 for D (6 bases). Germline CDR1 MNHNS, CDR2 SASEGT. Deletions cut 3 bases from V and 2 bases from J, with 11 bases between. The CDR3 length is 15 residues. The CDR3 DNA reads as TGTGCCAGCAGTGAGCCAAACAGGGGCAATCAGCCCCAGCATTTT. Its protein is CASSEPNRGNQPQHF.

As regards this clone: Additional DNA sequences in this sample encode the identical CDR3. This chain links TRBV18 with TRBJ1-1; TRBD1 matches at 7 bases. Trimming took 2 bases from V and 1 from J; bases not matched to a gene: 1. CDR1 is KGHSH, CDR2 LQKENI, per germline. This CDR3 has 14 residues. CDR3 sequence: CASSPNRGNTEAFF. In DNA form, the CDR3 reads TGTGCCAGCTCACCAAACAGGGGGAACACTGAAGCTTTCTTT.

The V gene is TRBV11-2, the J gene TRBJ2-4; a weak D match, TRBD2 (5 bases). Trimming pared 0 bases from V and 2 bases from J, leaving 14 bases between. Germline values: CDR1 SGHAT, CDR2 FQNNGV. The CDR3 loop spans 17 amino acids. CDR3 DNA sequence: TGTGCCAGCAGCTTAGAAAGTACGGGGTTACCCAAAAACATTCAGTACTTC. Protein: CASSLESTGLPKNIQYF.

The chain combines TRBV30 with TRBJ2-5, with D perhaps matching TRBD1 (6 bases). Trimming stripped 0 bases from V and 6 bases from J, with 14 bases between. CDR3 length equals 14 residues. Germline V lookup: CDR1 GTSNPN, CDR2 SVGIG (reference sequence). The CDR3 nucleotides read TGTGCCTGGAGTGTAGGGGGTAGGGCCCAGACCCAGTACTTC. It codes for CAWSVGGRAQTQYF.

The chain is built from TRBV29-1 and TRBJ2-7; 8 nucleotides align to TRBD2. The CDR3 is 13 amino acids. Germline-derived CDR1 and CDR2 are SQVTM and ANQGSEA. J was trimmed by 7 bases and V by 7 bases; bases with no gene match: 12. The CDR3 region has the DNA TGCAGCGCCCAAGCGGGAGTCCTATCGGAGCAGTACTTC. Its protein is CSAQAGVLSEQYF.

This sequence joins TRBV6-1 and TRBJ2-7, with a possible D match to TRBD2 (5 bases). Trimming pared 0 bases from V and 1 base from J, leaving 13 bases between. In germline, CDR1 is MNHNS, CDR2 SASEGT. This CDR3 has 16 residues. The chain's CDR3 is CASSEALTGSSYEQYF. CDR3 DNA: TGTGCCAGCAGTGAAGCGCTAACGGGGTCTTCCTACGAGCAGTACTTC.

The V and J genes are TRBV28 and TRBJ2-7, with 10 bases aligning to TRBD1. This CDR3 has 14 residues. CDR1 is MDHEN and CDR2 is SYDVKM in the germline V gene. V shed 8 bases, J shed 9 bases, and the junction held 13 bases outside the gene matches. Written as DNA, the CDR3 is TGTGCCAGCCGAAATCGGGACAGGGGAAGGGTGCAGTACTTC. Translation gives CASRNRDRGRVQYF.

The chain uses TRBV5-5 and TRBJ2-5; D is undetermined. V was cut by 4 bases and J by 5 bases, with 12 bases left in between. Germline assignment: CDR1 SGHKS and CDR2 YYEKEE (reference sequence). This CDR3 has 13 amino acids. The chain's CDR3 is CASSSETLETQYF. CDR3 DNA: TGTGCCAGCAGCAGTGAGACTTTGGAGACCCAGTACTTC.

CDR3 in amino acids: CASILAGGQTQYF. The CDR3 bases are TGTGCCAGCATACTAGCGGGAGGGCAGACGCAGTATTTT. The chain joins TRBV2 to TRBJ2-3, with 13 bases fitting TRBD2. V lost 7 bases and J lost 9; bases outside the gene matches: 4. The CDR3 sequence is 13 residues long. CDR1 is SNHLY and CDR2 is FYNNEI in the germline V gene.

V and J are TRBV7-9 and TRBJ2-3; 15 bases map to TRBD2. Germline trimming cut 5 bases from V and 2 bases from J; bases unmatched to any gene: 8. CDR3 length: 18 amino acids. Germline lookup yields CDR1 SEHNR and CDR2 FQNEAQ (reference sequence). CDR3 in DNA: TGTGCCAGCAGCCAAGGACTAGCGGGAGGGCCATCCACAGATACGCAGTATTTT. Translation gives CASSQGLAGGPSTDTQYF.

This chain links TRBV6-6 with TRBJ1-2; 7 bases align to TRBD1. With 6 bases clipped from V and 8 bases from J, the junction kept 12 bases outside the gene matches. The CDR3 spans 14 residues. The germline V gene encodes CDR1 MNHNY and CDR2 SVGAGI (reference sequence). For the CDR3, the DNA is TGTGCCAGCAGGATGGTAGACAGGGTCGACGGCTACACCTTC. It codes for CASRMVDRVDGYTF.

The rearrangement links TRBV6-6 to TRBJ2-7; perhaps TRBD1 as D (5 bases). Trimming took 5 bases from V and 6 from J, leaving 17 bases between them. The CDR3 runs to 14 residues. Germline CDR1 MNHNY, CDR2 SVGAGI (reference sequence). CDR3: CASSPGPRTLEQYF. CDR3 coding DNA: TGTGCCAGCAGTCCAGGGCCTCGAACTCTCGAGCAGTACTTC.

The chain has TRBV7-2 and TRBJ2-2; D is undetermined. Trimming took 5 bases from V and 2 from J, leaving 9 bases between them. The CDR3 is made up of 14 amino acids. CDR1 is SGHTA and CDR2 is FQGNSA in the germline V gene. The CDR3 reads CASSQNRNTGELFF. CDR3 bases: TGTGCCAGCAGCCAAAACAGAAACACCGGGGAGCTGTTTTTT. The entire variable domain, with the rest obtained from reference TRBV7-2 and TRBJ2-2, is as follows: GAGVSQSPSNKVTEKGKDVELRCDPISGHTALYWYRQSLGQGLEFLIYFQGNSAPDKSGLPSDRFSAERTGGSVSTLTIQRTQQEDSAVYLCASSQNRNTGELFFGEGSRLTVL.

The CDR3 loop reads CASSPAGGTGELFF. The CDR3 nucleotides are TGCGCCAGCAGCCCAGCGGGGGGGACCGGGGAGCTGTTTTTT. The chain joins TRBV5-1 to TRBJ2-2; 10 bases are a match to TRBD2. The CDR3 extends over 14 amino acids. V gave up 4 bases and J gave up 5 bases; unmatched junction bases: 2. CDR1 is SGHRS and CDR2 is YFSETQ in the germline V gene.

The rearrangement links TRBV18 to TRBJ2-7; tentative D call: TRBD2 (6 bases). This CDR3 spans 12 amino acids. Germline V lookup: CDR1 KGHSH, CDR2 LQKENI. Trimming took off 6 bases at V and 3 bases at J, with 9 bases between the two ends. The CDR3 DNA reads TGTGCCAGCTCTACGGGACTCTACGAGCAGTACTTC. It encodes CASSTGLYEQYF.

The J gene is TRBJ1-1, the V gene TRBV5-8, with 7 bases identical to TRBD1. Germline CDR1 and CDR2: SGHTS and YDEGEE. V was clipped by 3 bases and J by 6 bases; unmatched bases: 8. This CDR3 has 14 amino acids. The CDR3 here is CASSSWTGFAEAFF. The CDR3 region has the DNA TGTGCCAGCAGCTCATGGACAGGATTTGCTGAAGCTTTCTTT.

CDR3 nucleotides: TGCAGTGCTAGGCCTATAGAGACCCAGTACTTC. It is translated as CSARPIETQYF. The chain employs TRBV20-1 and TRBJ2-5; D call uncertain. The germline CDR1 and CDR2 sequences are DFQATT and SNEGSKA (reference sequence). V lost 3 bases and J lost 4, with 6 bases in between. The CDR3 has 11 residues.

The CDR3 bases are TGTGCCAGCAGCGGGGCCCCGGGAGTCACTGAAGCTTTCTTT. As protein: CASSGAPGVTEAFF. The chain recombines TRBV5-5 with TRBJ1-1, with a weak D call TRBD1 (5 bases). The V end was cut by 4 bases, the J end by 4 bases, with 14 bases between. The CDR3 consists of 14 residues. The germline CDR1 and CDR2 sequences are SGHKS and YYEKEE (reference sequence).

The J gene is TRBJ1-1, the V gene TRBV21-1. TRBV21-1 is given as a pseudogene. This CDR3 has 19 residues. The CDR3 DNA reads as TGTGCCAGCAGCAGACTTGACCGGCCGATATTTAAGAGGCCCACTGAAGCTTTCTTT. Translating it yields CASSRLDRPIFKRPTEAFF.